This TCR beta chain stems from a study of CD8 T cells in Susac syndrome. This CDR3 spans 15 amino acids. Germline V CDR1 and CDR2: ENHRY, SYGVKD. Trimming pared 4 bases from V and 0 bases from J, leaving 10 bases between. From blood CD8+ and CD4+ T cells, the TCR beta chain was sequenced. The patients serving as multiple sclerosis controls were treatment-naive. They had stable or active relapsing-remitting disease and fulfilled revised McDonald criteria. Random hexamers primed reverse transcription of roughly 0.45 to 1 ug RNA. TCRdb re-called the immunoSEQ multiplex PCR reads with MiXCR, one entry per CDR3 protein. Here the sample spans approximately 230,000 distinct CDR3 sequences, just under 95% being singletons.

The TCR was taken from a human donor with multiple sclerosis. The rearrangement links TRBV10-3 to TRBJ1-5; D remains ambiguous. Sequenced sample: CD4+ T cells from PBMCs. DNA of the CDR3: TGTGCCATCAGTGCCTCGGGTTCTAGCAATCAGCCCCAGCATTTT. It encodes CAISASGSSNQPQHF.